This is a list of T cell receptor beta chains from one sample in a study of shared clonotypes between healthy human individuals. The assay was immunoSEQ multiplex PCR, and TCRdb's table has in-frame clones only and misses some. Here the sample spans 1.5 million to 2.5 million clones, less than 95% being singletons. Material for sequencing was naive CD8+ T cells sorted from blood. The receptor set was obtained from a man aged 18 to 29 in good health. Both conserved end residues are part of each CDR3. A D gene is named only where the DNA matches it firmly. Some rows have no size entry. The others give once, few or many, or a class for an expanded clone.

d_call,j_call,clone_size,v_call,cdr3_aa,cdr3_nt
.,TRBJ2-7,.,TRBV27,CASRLNLGPATVEQYF,TGTGCCAGCAGACTCAACTTGGGACCGGCGACGGTGGAGCAGTACTTC
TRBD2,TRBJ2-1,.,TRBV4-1,CASSQDPLAGVRNEQFF,TGCGCCAGCAGCCAAGATCCCCTAGCGGGGGTGAGGAATGAGCAGTTCTTC
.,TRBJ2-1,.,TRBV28,CASSSIRVSYNEQFF,TGTGCCAGCAGTTCAATACGGGTCTCATACAATGAGCAGTTCTTC
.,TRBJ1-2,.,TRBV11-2,CASSLMVGWGSTF,.
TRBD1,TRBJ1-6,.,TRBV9,CASAGTGFGSPLHF,TGTGCCAGCGCCGGGACAGGGTTCGGGTCACCCCTCCACTTT
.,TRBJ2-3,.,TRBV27,CASSSSDVIDTQYF,TGTGCCAGCAGTTCATCGGACGTAATAGATACGCAGTATTTT
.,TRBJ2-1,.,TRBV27,CASSLASLGSEQFF,TGTGCCAGCAGCCTAGCTAGCTTGGGTAGTGAGCAGTTCTTC
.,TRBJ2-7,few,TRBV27,CASSLSARYEQYF,TGTGCCAGCAGTTTATCGGCCAGATACGAGCAGTACTTC
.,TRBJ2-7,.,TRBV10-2,CASSELGGSEQYF,TGCGCCAGCAGTGAGCTAGGGGGGAGCGAGCAGTACTTC
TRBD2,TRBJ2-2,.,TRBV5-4,CASSLAPWTSGPTGELFF,TGTGCCAGCAGCTTGGCCCCTTGGACTAGCGGGCCCACCGGGGAGCTGTTTTTT
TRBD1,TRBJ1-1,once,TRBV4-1,CASSQEGQVVAAFF,TGCGCCAGCAGCCAAGAAGGACAGGTTGTTGCAGCTTTCTTT
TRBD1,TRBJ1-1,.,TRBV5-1,CASSRGQGNTEAFF,TGCGCCAGCAGCAGGGGACAGGGGAACACTGAAGCTTTCTTT
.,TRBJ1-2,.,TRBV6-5,CASSQGYGYTF,TGTGCCAGCAGTCAGGGTTATGGCTACACCTTC
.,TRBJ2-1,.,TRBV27,CASSLSMGEQFF,TGTGCCAGCAGTTTATCGATGGGTGAGCAGTTCTTC
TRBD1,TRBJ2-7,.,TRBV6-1,CASSETGGANYEQYF,TGTGCCAGCAGTGAGACAGGGGGAGCTAACTACGAGCAGTACTTC
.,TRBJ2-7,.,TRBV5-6,CASGPGVSYEQYF,TGTGCCAGCGGGCCCGGAGTCTCCTACGAGCAGTACTTC
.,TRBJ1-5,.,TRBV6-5,CASSSSGLLSQPQHF,TGTGCCAGCAGTTCTAGCGGCCTATTGAGTCAGCCCCAGCATTTT
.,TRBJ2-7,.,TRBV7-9,CASSFGGSEQYF,TGTGCCAGCAGCTTCGGAGGGTCCGAGCAGTACTTC
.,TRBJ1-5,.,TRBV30,CALDWTESNQPQHF,TGTGCCTTAGATTGGACGGAAAGCAATCAGCCCCAGCATTTT
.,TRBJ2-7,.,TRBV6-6,CATLTPSYEQYF,TGTGCCACCCTCACTCCCTCCTACGAGCAGTACTTC
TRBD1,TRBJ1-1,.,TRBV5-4,CASSAWTGDTEAFF,TGTGCCAGCAGCGCGTGGACAGGGGACACTGAAGCTTTCTTT
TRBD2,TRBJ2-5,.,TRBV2,CATLGVPFGREPETQYF,TGTGCCACCTTGGGGGTCCCTTTCGGGAGGGAGCCGGAGACCCAGTACTTC
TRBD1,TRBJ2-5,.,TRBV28,CASSEGQIETQYF,TGTGCCAGCAGTGAGGGACAGATAGAGACCCAGTACTTC
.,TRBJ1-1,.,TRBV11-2,CASSLVGAGTEAFF,TGTGCCAGCAGCTTAGTCGGGGCTGGGACTGAAGCTTTCTTT
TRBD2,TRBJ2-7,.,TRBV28,CASSSPTSGRSPYEQYF,TGTGCCAGCAGCTCCCCGACTAGCGGGAGATCCCCCTACGAGCAGTACTTC
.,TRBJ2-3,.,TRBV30,CAWDREADTQYF,TGTGCCTGGGACAGGGAGGCAGATACGCAGTATTTT
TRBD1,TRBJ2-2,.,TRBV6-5,CASSYTGQGGPGELFF,TGTGCCAGCAGTTACACCGGACAGGGGGGTCCCGGGGAGCTGTTTTTT
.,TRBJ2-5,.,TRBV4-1,CASSGLQETQYF,TGCGCCAGCAGCGGACTCCAAGAGACCCAGTACTTC
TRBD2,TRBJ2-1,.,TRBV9,CASSVSGGAGSEQFF,TGTGCCAGCAGCGTAAGTGGAGGAGCGGGAAGTGAGCAGTTCTTC
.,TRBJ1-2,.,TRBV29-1,CSVVWGDGYTF,TGCAGCGTTGTATGGGGGGATGGCTACACCTTC
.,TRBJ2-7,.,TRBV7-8,CASSLVGVLAYEQYF,TGTGCCAGCAGCTTAGTAGGGGTTCTGGCTTACGAGCAGTACTTC
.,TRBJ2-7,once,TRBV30,CAWSVDSGSSYEQYF,TGTGCCTGGAGTGTTGACAGTGGGAGCTCCTACGAGCAGTACTTC
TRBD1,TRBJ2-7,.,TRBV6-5,CASSWDSSYEQYF,TGTGCCAGCAGTTGGGACAGTTCCTACGAGCAGTACTTC
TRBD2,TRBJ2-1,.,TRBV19,CASSTLLANEQFF,TGTGCCAGTAGTACCCTACTAGCGAATGAGCAGTTCTTC
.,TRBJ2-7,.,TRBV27,CASSDTGRGYEQYF,TGTGCCAGCAGTGATACGGGGCGAGGCTACGAGCAGTACTTC
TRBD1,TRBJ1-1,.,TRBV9,CASSVMWTGGTEAFF,TGTGCCAGCAGCGTGATGTGGACAGGGGGCACTGAAGCTTTCTTT
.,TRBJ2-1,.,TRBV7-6,CASSLAGTSYNEQFF,TGTGCCAGCAGCTTAGCTGGAACCTCCTACAATGAGCAGTTCTTC
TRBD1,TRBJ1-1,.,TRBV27,CASSLRGTGVTEAFF,TGTGCCAGCAGTTTAAGGGGGACAGGGGTTACTGAAGCTTTCTTT
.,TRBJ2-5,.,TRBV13,CASSLTRDRLAETQYF,TGTGCCAGCAGCTTAACTCGGGACAGACTAGCGGAGACCCAGTACTTC
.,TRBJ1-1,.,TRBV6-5,CASSYSVGEVRPEAFF,TGTGCCAGCAGTTACTCGGTCGGGGAAGTCAGGCCTGAAGCTTTCTTT
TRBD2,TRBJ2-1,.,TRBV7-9,CASSHRGGDGTYNEQFF,TGTGCCAGCAGCCATAGGGGAGGGGACGGGACCTACAATGAGCAGTTCTTC
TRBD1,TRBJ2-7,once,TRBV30,CAWGQGDATYEQYF,TGTGCCTGGGGACAGGGGGACGCTACCTACGAGCAGTACTTC
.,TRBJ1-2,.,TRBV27,CASSLSFGGADGYTF,TGTGCCAGCAGTTTATCGTTTGGGGGGGCTGATGGCTACACCTTC
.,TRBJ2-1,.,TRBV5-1,CASSSGGGNEQFF,TGCGCCAGCAGTTCAGGAGGGGGCAATGAGCAGTTCTTC
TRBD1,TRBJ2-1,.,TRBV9,CASSEGDRVFYNEQFF,TGTGCCAGCAGCGAGGGGGACAGGGTCTTCTACAATGAGCAGTTCTTC
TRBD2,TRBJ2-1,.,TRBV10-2,CASSGVAGGDEQFF,TGCGCCAGCAGTGGGGTAGCGGGAGGCGATGAGCAGTTCTTC